This passage covers 17 T cell receptor beta chains from one sample sequenced in a study of T cells in Graves' hyperthyroidism and ophthalmopathy (dated by TCRdb to 2018 to 2020). Receptors were amplified or captured by multiplex PCR. TCRdb names Illumina HiSeq 2000 as the instrument used. The TCR beta CDR3 regions were amplified from the RNA transcripts. For the first round of RT-PCR on the TCR CDR3, the HTBI primer set was used together with the Qiagen OneStep RT-PCR kit. TCRdb cleaned the public reads at Q25 with fastp, built clones with MiXCR and kept in-frame beta chains. All rows with the same CDR3 protein become a single entry with the most common DNA and genes. The sample contains 550,000 to 600,000 distinct CDR3 sequences, 40% to 55% of them found a single time. Roughly 19% of the sample lies in the top ten. Sequencing input: peripheral blood or thyroid tissue (not recorded which). The receptors shown here come from an adult woman with Graves' disease, either hyperthyroidism or ophthalmopathy (not recorded which).

This clonotype occurred many times. The V gene is TRBV27, the J gene TRBJ2-7, with 8 bases identical to TRBD2. This CDR3 contains 13 residues. Germline CDR1 reads MNHEY; CDR2 reads SMNVEV (reference sequence). The V gene end was trimmed by 6 bases and the J gene end by 2 bases; junction bases not matched to a gene: 3. The CDR3 DNA follows: TGTGCCAGCAGACTAGCGGAGACCTACGAGCAGTACTTC. It specifies CASRLAETYEQYF.

The rearrangement uses TRBV7-9 and TRBJ2-5, with D perhaps given as TRBD1 or TRBD2 (5 bases each). In germline, CDR1 is SEHNR, CDR2 FQNEAQ (reference sequence). The length of the CDR3 is 15 residues. Between the trimmed V and J ends, which lost 3 bases and 5 bases, there was a span of 16 bases. CDR3 sequence (DNA): TGTGCCAGCAGCTTCACGATACGGGACGGGGAGACCCAGTACTTC. Translated: CASSFTIRDGETQYF. Variable domain in full (rest from reference TRBV7-9 and TRBJ2-5): DTGVSQNPRHKITKRGQNVTFRCDPISEHNRLYWYRQTLGQGPEFLTYFQNEAQLEKSRLLSDRFSAERPKGSFSTLEIQRTEQGDSAMYLCASSFTIRDGETQYFGPGTRLLVL.

This chain uses TRBV2 with TRBJ1-2, with 8 nucleotides matching TRBD1. Trimming at V came to 5 bases and at J to 3 bases, leaving 14 bases not matched to a gene. Germline V CDR1 and CDR2: SNHLY, FYNNEI. This CDR3 has 17 residues. The DNA of the CDR3 is TGTGCCAGCAGTTACGACGTCCGGGACAGGAGCTACTATGGCTACACCTTC. Its protein is CASSYDVRDRSYYGYTF.

This clonotype has just one count. The chain has TRBV15 and TRBJ2-2; 7 nucleotides match TRBD1. V was pared by 4 bases and J by 5 bases, with 7 bases of the junction left unmatched. Germline CDR1 reads LNHNV; CDR2 reads YYDKDF (reference sequence). CDR3 length equals 15 residues. This CDR3 reads CATSTDRVWTGELFF. The CDR3 coding sequence is TGTGCCACCAGCACAGACAGGGTTTGGACCGGGGAGCTGTTTTTT.

The chain is built from TRBV7-9 and TRBJ2-3; TRBD1 matches 9 bases. This CDR3 comprises 15 residues. The germline V gene encodes CDR1 SEHNR and CDR2 FQNEAQ (reference sequence). The J segment lost 2 bases and the V segment lost 5 bases, leaving 5 bases of the junction unmatched. CDR3 coding DNA: TGTGCCAGCAGCCCGGGACAGGGCTACACAGATACGCAGTATTTT. This translates into CASSPGQGYTDTQYF.

About this clonotype: The junction departs from germline at one end; a sequencing error may be responsible. This chain uses TRBV28 with TRBJ2-5; weak D call: TRBD1 (7 bases). The V gene's germline CDR1 is MDHEN and CDR2 SYDVKM. This CDR3 region has 15 residues. In DNA, the CDR3 is TGTGCCAGCAGTTTAGACAGGGAGGAGATAGCAGTCCTGAACTTC. Its translation: CASSLDREEIAVLNF.

The chain couples TRBV2 to TRBJ2-5, with TRBD1 identical over 7 bases. Germline CDR1 reads SNHLY; CDR2 reads FYNNEI. The V gene end was trimmed by 6 bases and the J gene end by 2 bases; junction bases not matched to a gene: 3. CDR3 length: 13 amino acids. CDR3 loop: CASRTGWQETQYF. The CDR3 region has the DNA TGTGCCAGCAGGACAGGGTGGCAAGAGACCCAGTACTTC.

The chain couples TRBV20-1 to TRBJ1-6, with D possibly being TRBD1 (5 bases). The CDR3 loop spans 13 amino acids. Germline V CDR1 and CDR2: DFQATT, SNEGSKA (reference sequence). V dropped 6 bases and J dropped 5 bases, with 11 bases sitting between them. CDR3 nucleotide sequence: TGCAGTGCCGGCGCGACAGATAATTCACCCCTCCACTTT. Translating it yields CSAGATDNSPLHF.

The rearrangement links TRBV29-1 to TRBJ1-1, with TRBD1 matching over 8 bases. Germline V gives CDR1 SQVTM, CDR2 ANQGSEA. The CDR3 sequence is 13 residues long. Trimming cost V 6 bases and J 1 base; bases outside gene matches: 4. CDR3 residues: CSVEGQANTEAFF. CDR3 in DNA: TGCAGCGTCGAGGGACAGGCGAACACTGAAGCTTTCTTT.

This clonotype was seen a few times. This sequence joins TRBV19 and TRBJ1-5; D possibly corresponds to TRBD1 (5 bases). CDR1 is LNHDA and CDR2 is SQIVND in the germline V gene (reference sequence). The V gene lost 4 bases and the J gene lost 7 bases, with 11 bases spanning the gap. CDR3 length equals 13 residues. CDR3 nucleotides: TGTGCCAGTAGTACAGGGTTCCGCCAGCCCCAGCATTTT. It specifies CASSTGFRQPQHF.

To note about this clonotype: Since a much larger clone is just one base distant, this may be a read error. The V call is TRBV6-5, the J call TRBJ1-3; D remains ambiguous. V was trimmed by 4 bases and J by 0 bases, leaving 16 bases between them. The CDR3 extends over 17 amino acids. Germline V gene lookup returns CDR1 MNHEY and CDR2 SVGAGI. CDR3 DNA sequence: TGTGCCAGCAGTTGCCGGTCCCGGGAGAGCTCTGGAAACACCATATATTTT. Translation: CASSCRSRESSGNTIYF.

The CDR3 coding sequence is TGTGCCAGCAGCTCCATAAGGGACAGGGACTATGGCTACACCTTC. Translated: CASSSIRDRDYGYTF. The genes are TRBV7-9 and TRBJ1-2; 9 bases line up with TRBD1. The J segment lost 3 bases and the V segment lost 4 bases, leaving 6 bases of the junction unmatched. CDR1 SEHNR and CDR2 FQNEAQ come from the germline V gene (reference sequence). This CDR3 contains 15 residues.

This clonotype was detected ten times or more. The chain has TRBV2 and TRBJ1-5; D gene ambiguous. The CDR3 loop spans 14 amino acids. Between the trimmed V and J ends, which lost 8 bases and 1 base, there was a span of 12 bases. CDR1 and CDR2 (germline): SNHLY, FYNNEI. The CDR3 reads CASSRGTSNQPQHF. The CDR3 DNA reads TGTGCCAGCTCTCGGGGTACGAGCAATCAGCCCCAGCATTTT. Full variable domain (rest looked up from reference TRBV2 and TRBJ1-5): EPEVTQTPSHQVTQMGQEVILRCVPISNHLYFYWYRQILGQKVEFLVSFYNNEISEKSEIFDDQFSVERPDGSNFTLKIRSTKLEDSAMYFCASSRGTSNQPQHFGDGTRLSIL.

The genes are TRBV10-3 and TRBJ2-1, with D maybe TRBD2 (6 bases). From germline, CDR1 is ENHRY and CDR2 SYGVKD. Trimming took 4 bases from V and 2 from J, leaving 9 bases between them. This CDR3 spans 14 amino acids. CDR3 protein: CAISGEVPYNEQFF. CDR3 nucleotide sequence: TGTGCCATCAGTGGGGAGGTCCCCTACAATGAGCAGTTCTTC.

This clonotype was observed many times. This chain joins TRBV12-3 or TRBV12-4 and TRBJ1-1; 10 nucleotides line up with TRBD1. The length of the CDR3 is 16 residues. Trimming took 5 bases from V and 1 from J; bases not matched to a gene: 7. This CDR3 reads CASSPPRDRGNTEAFF. The DNA of the CDR3 is TGTGCCAGCAGTCCCCCCCGGGACAGGGGGAACACTGAAGCTTTCTTT.

The chain joins TRBV12-3 or TRBV12-4 to TRBJ1-5, with D perhaps matching TRBD1 (6 bases). The V gene lost 0 bases and the J gene lost 7 bases, with 13 bases spanning the gap. This CDR3 spans 15 amino acids. DNA of the CDR3: TGTGCCAGCAGTTTAGCTCTGGGGGCAGGACAGCCCCAGCATTTT. Amino acid sequence: CASSLALGAGQPQHF.

As to this clonotype: Here the CDR3 omits its conserved ending phenylalanine or tryptophan, so a read error is the likely source. It is unclear where the CDR3 begins or ends on the DNA, so no DNA is shown, and the CDR3 is as TCRdb lists it. The chain uses TRBV7-2 and TRBJ2-6. The CDR3 is 10 amino acids long, termini counted. Germline assignment: CDR1 SGHTA and CDR2 FQGNSA. This CDR3 reads CASSLGRLSS.